The sequence of this T cell receptor (beta chain) was determined in a study of CD8 T cells in Susac syndrome. The study, taken as a whole, reports: The study admitted that it had a relatively small number of individuals in its TCR sequencing and HLA analysis.

It was treatment-naive patients with stable or active relapsing-remitting disease who made up the multiple sclerosis controls. The RNA, about 0.45 to 1 ug, was put through reverse transcription using random hexamers. Amplification of TCR beta CDR3 was carried out by immunoSEQ multiplex PCR, which covered 54 Vbeta and 13 Jbeta segments. MiXCR, run by TCRdb on the immunoSEQ multiplex PCR reads, gives a single entry per CDR3 protein. The repertoire holds 100,000 to 150,000 distinct CDR3 sequences, 85% to 95% seen once, with about 0.096% in the top ten. Remarks on this clonotype: The antigen is undetermined.

Per the germline V gene, CDR1 is LGHDT and CDR2 is YNNKEL (reference sequence). The CDR3 loop spans 16 amino acids. V was clipped by 0 bases and J by 7 bases, with 16 bases between them. This receptor was identified in a human donor with multiple sclerosis. V is TRBV3-1 and J is TRBJ2-1, with D perhaps matching TRBD2 (6 bases). Sequenced material: CD4+ T cells from PBMCs. The CDR3 loop reads CASSQDLRGSLNEQFF. As DNA, the CDR3 is TGTGCCAGCAGCCAAGATTTGCGGGGATCTCTAAATGAGCAGTTCTTC.